These 8 T cell receptor beta chains were all obtained from the same sample, sequenced in a study of T-cell reconstitution after alpha-beta-depleted transplantation in children. Unique molecular identifiers were incorporated during preparation of the TCRbeta library. TCRdb recomputed calls from the PCR reads with MiXCR, one row per CDR3 protein. The data show about a million distinct CDR3 sequences, around 30% seen once. Sequenced here: PBMCs, mostly from graft donor cells, sampled 360 days after TCRalphabeta/CD19-depleted stem cell transplant. The receptors come from a boy in the first two years of life who had a stem cell transplant for SCID, so the T cells may come from the graft donor.

The chain links TRBV4-2 to TRBJ2-3; tentative D call: TRBD2 (5 bases). V was clipped by 0 bases and J by 5 bases, with 12 bases between them. Germline CDR1 and CDR2: LGHNA and YNFKEQ. The length of the CDR3 is 15 residues. The CDR3 nucleotides are TGTGCCAGCAGCCAAGAAGGAGCGGCGCGAGATACGCAGTATTTT. This sequence encodes CASSQEGAARDTQYF.

The CDR3 region is CASSFNLAEAFF. In nucleotides, the CDR3 is TGTGCCAGCAGCTTTAACCTTGCCGAAGCTTTCTTT. V gene TRBV7-9 combines with J gene TRBJ1-1; unclear D gene. There are 12 residues in the CDR3. V was shortened by 3 bases and J by 8 bases, with 10 bases between the two germline ends. Germline CDR1 and CDR2: SEHNR and FQNEAQ (reference sequence).

The count of this clonotype is one. The chain carries TRBV10-3 and TRBJ2-5; D call uncertain. V was shortened by 7 bases and J by 5 bases, with 20 bases between the two germline ends. The CDR3 consists of 15 residues. Germline-derived CDR1 and CDR2 are ENHRY and SYGVKD. CDR3 nucleotides: TGTGCCATCACCCATCCGGGTCCAGAAGGCGAGACCCAGTACTTC. Encoded protein: CAITHPGPEGETQYF.

The chain has TRBV5-1 and TRBJ2-7; the match to TRBD2 covers 8 bases. V was pared by 0 bases and J by 7 bases, with 6 bases of the junction left unmatched. This CDR3 comprises 14 residues. Looked up from germline, CDR1 is SGHRS and CDR2 is YFSETQ. The CDR3 loop is CASSLGLAILEQYF. The CDR3 region has the DNA TGCGCCAGCAGCTTGGGACTAGCGATCTTAGAGCAGTACTTC.

V gene TRBV23-1 combines with J gene TRBJ1-6, with unresolved D. TRBV23-1 is an ORF; its function is uncertain. Between the trimmed V and J ends, which lost 7 bases and 5 bases, there was a span of 15 bases. The CDR3 contains 15 residues. CDR3 loop: CASTQGDTNNSPLHF. The CDR3 bases are TGCGCCAGCACCCAAGGAGACACCAATAATTCACCCCTCCACTTT.

The genes are TRBV29-1 and TRBJ2-7; D gene uncertain. Trimming cost V 6 bases and J 0 bases, with 12 bases left between them. The CDR3 runs to 13 residues. Germline assignment: CDR1 SQVTM and CDR2 ANQGSEA. The CDR3 region is CSVRTEVSYEQYF. CDR3 nucleotide sequence: TGCAGCGTAAGGACGGAAGTCTCCTACGAGCAGTACTTC.

This clonotype appeared a few times. J is TRBJ1-2 and V is TRBV10-1; 7 nucleotides align to TRBD1. With V trimmed by 3 bases and J by 4 bases, 5 bases remained unmatched. The V gene's germline CDR1 is WNHNN and CDR2 SYGVQD (reference sequence). The CDR3 has 14 residues. The CDR3 is CASSESPGGYGYTF. The CDR3 bases are TGCGCCAGCAGTGAATCCCCAGGGGGCTATGGCTACACCTTC.

The chain carries TRBV29-1 and TRBJ1-3; D not resolved. Germline V CDR1 and CDR2: SQVTM, ANQGSEA. V lost 3 bases and J 3 bases, leaving 12 bases between the germline ends. The CDR3 spans 14 residues. CDR3 DNA sequence: TGCAGCGTTGAGACTACCGTTTATGGAAACACCATATATTTT. It encodes CSVETTVYGNTIYF.